The present TCR beta chain was sequenced within a study of cytomegalovirus exposure and HLA in healthy donors (dated by TCRdb to 2016 to 2017). In terms of the full investigation: According to an earlier analysis of 587 of the donors, about 179 million T cells yielded roughly 110 million unique TCR beta sequences and less than 300 Gb of sequence data. About 300 gigabases of sequencing data and some 85 million unique TCR sequences were included in an early release covering about 600 HLA-typed donors. Of the roughly 400 genotyped donors, approximately 83% fell in the genetic ancestry cluster associated with self-reported Caucasian donors. The study was designed to test whether signatures of past pathogen exposure could be identified by cataloging public T cell receptors. The study profiled the T cell repertoires of around 700 subjects by immunosequencing and related them to cytomegalovirus serostatus. A separate validation cohort of 100 to 150 different subjects was used in addition to the roughly 700-subject first cohort. To predict cytomegalovirus infection status, the study combined high-throughput TCR immunosequencing, statistical association of individual TCRs with disease status, and machine learning. A later analysis re-examined previously published TCR beta repertoires from more than 650 donors and added high-resolution HLA genotyping to investigate patterns of TCR occurrence. Rather than drawing on any new phenotypic data, the later analysis identified candidate immune exposures from TCR beta sequences and the way those sequences occurred across donors. To decide whether each TCR beta V gene segment behaved as functional or pseudogenic, an earlier analysis of nearly 600 of the donors relied on high-throughput TCR beta sequencing. Donor age, sex, ethnicity and CMV serostatus were compiled alongside the repertoire data. A later genetic analysis took genome-wide SNP genotypes for about 65% of the roughly 670 donors and used that subset as a discovery cohort. All discovery cohort repertoires had been generated on a single sequencing platform. HLA typing included class I and class II loci at four-digit resolution. The number of typed donors differed by locus: roughly 629-640 for A, B, C, DRB1 and DQB1; some 540 for DQA1; fewer than 610 for DPA1; and 450 to 480 for DPB1. About five DR-DQ haplotypes were treated as single units for association and clustering because of strong linkage in the cohort. Across some 400 genotyped donors of the cohort, an average of about 240,000 unique TCR beta nucleotide sequences per donor were sequenced, and roughly a sixth of those sequences were non-productive. Broader findings and caveats from the paper: Correlated functional status among segregating V segments might reflect linkage disequilibrium, but an unknown experimental factor could not be ruled out. Immune exposure information for the cohort was limited to CMV serostatus. A further reported finding was that TCR beta sequences accurately predicted the HLA-A and HLA-B alleles for most subjects in the first cohort. According to a later analysis, TCR association rates differed among HLA loci, with DRB1 alleles showing the most associated TCRs and HLA-C alleles showing the fewest. A few of the identified cytomegalovirus-associated TCR beta chains were confirmed in vitro to be specific for cytomegalovirus antigens. The study gave a list of around 170 TCR beta chains associated with cytomegalovirus. Sequencing depth was assumed to be roughly uniform across donors in the presence/absence analyses, though that assumption may not hold. When HLA alleles, especially DR and DQ, strongly co-occurred, attributing TCR associations to individual alleles was difficult. Because HLA typing was unavailable for some donors at each locus, only the typed subset was used in association tests. Across donors, most TCR sequences were observed very rarely, whereas some public TCRs were present in many individuals. Compared with the roughly 720-donor mean, donors in an Asian-associated ancestry cluster had fewer N-insertions in productive TCRs, according to a later genetic analysis. An association between a missense DCLRE1C variant and V-gene and J-gene trimming of TCR beta chains was found in a later genetic analysis and replicated in an independent cohort. A cluster of highly shared sequence variants was judged likely to represent a technical artifact of the sequencing pipeline. Some IMGT-functional V segments, including TRBV6-2 and TRBV6-3, could not be told apart with the 87-base-pair reads, so those segments were excluded. At a false discovery rate of 0.05, a later analysis linked 16,951 TCR beta sequences to specific HLA alleles. The cohort was sequenced for TCR beta chains only, and without alpha or paired-chain data the features that could be detected were limited. The authors suggested that the approach could potentially be generalized to other disease states and immunological phenotypes. An earlier analysis of roughly 570 of the donors showed that most TCR beta V segments appeared in productive rearrangements either about 90% or about 30% of the time, which broadly matched IMGT annotations. In a later analysis, HLA-associated TCR beta chains showed more clonal expansion and lower generation probabilities than non-associated chains that were equally common. A later analysis found that most CMV-associated TCR beta chains appeared HLA-restricted, with HLA associations seemingly driven largely by CMV exposure. Cytomegalovirus status was reported to be diagnosed by the classifier with high specificity and sensitivity in both the original and validation cohorts. Over 15 rarely observed V segments, including chromosome 9 orphons, were excluded from the earlier analysis of some 590 of the donors because counts were too low. In a later analysis, several top co-occurrence clusters were reported to appear linked to parvovirus B19, influenza, CMV and Epstein-Barr virus.

Note on this clone: Its antigen is not yet known. There are no base qualities to consult, and no much larger clone falls within one base.

Library creation used the immunoSEQ multiplex PCR assay. For the multiplex PCR, a mixture combining 60 forward primers for TCR Vbeta segments and 13 reverse primers for TCR Jbeta segments was used. A multiplex PCR assay on genomic DNA amplified the CDR3 region of rearranged TCR beta genes. Amplified TCR beta libraries were sequenced as 87-base-pair reads on the Illumina HiSeq System. On the study's bioinformatics: Across the roughly 600 repertoires, a later analysis counted tens of millions of unique TCR beta chains, roughly 11 million of which were shared by at least two donors. A nearest-neighbor algorithm error-corrected the raw reads and collapsed the reads into unique sequences, merging closely related sequences to remove PCR and sequencing errors. V, D and J gene segments were assigned by aligning CDR3 sequences to IMGT reference sequences. For a sequence to be retained, at least a six-nucleotide match to both a V gene segment and a J gene segment was required. A rearrangement was called productive if the CDR3 had no stop codons and remained in frame with V and J, and every other rearrangement was called non-productive. CDR3 was defined by IMGT convention, running from the second conserved V-encoded cysteine to the conserved J-encoded phenylalanine. The earlier analysis of some 580 of the donors excluded any sequence lacking an unambiguous match to a single V gene segment. An earlier analysis of several hundred of the donors called V segments functional above 56.7% productive rearrangements and segregating when the between-donor standard deviation exceeded 5%. A statistical classification framework was built to diagnose cytomegalovirus status from the catalog of TCR beta chain sequences. V and J gene assignment, in a later analysis, came from comparing TCR nucleotide sequences with IMGT/GENE-DB human TR gene sequences. A later analysis assigned CDR3 sequences and most-parsimonious VDJ recombination scenarios with the TCRdist pipeline. In a later analysis, each TCR beta chain was defined by its CDR3 amino acid sequence together with its V-gene family, and reads lacking a unique V-gene family were excluded. To address suspected cross-contamination and a sequencing artifact, a later analysis removed some 620 highly shared, low-generation-probability nucleotide sequences. A later analysis calculated a clonal expansion index for each public chain from normalized within-repertoire ranks of inferred template counts. Generation probabilities in a later analysis came from a VDJ recombination model fitted to out-of-frame rearrangements, and those results were checked against IGoR. In a later analysis, hypergeometric tests were used to score TCR-TCR, TCR-HLA and TCR-CMV co-occurrence, with a repertoire-size bias correction applied to TCR pairs. False discovery rates were estimated in a later analysis by permuting HLA or CMV assignments 20 times. In a later analysis, co-occurring TCRs were grouped using DBSCAN, and TCRdist sequence similarity was added for clustering within HLA-allele-positive subsets. Repertoires with fewer than 30,000 or more than 120,000 public chains, plus five repertoires with anomalous nucleotide sharing, were excluded from co-occurrence clustering. Drawn from immuneACCESS, this table holds only the in-frame rearrangements with V and J called that TCRdb kept. Clones are partly lost; checked studies trace under half to an unresolved V gene and leave the rest unexplained. V and J calls and clone size are copied from that table; D and trimming were computed from the DNA. The sample table holds 150,000 to 200,000 clones, of which about 75% were seen once. Of the sample, 4.9% is held by the ten largest clones.

CDR1 is given as SGHTA and CDR2 as FQGNSA, both from the germline V gene. V and J lose 2 bases and 0 bases, and a span of 8 bases separates them. The CDR3 sequence holds 14 residues, the cysteine and phenylalanine included. The only DNA kept is the CDR3, 42 bases in frame from the first base. The cohort consisted of 600 to 750 healthy bone marrow donors. At the time of sampling, every cohort member was nominally healthy, though immune exposures that went unrecorded were likely present. The donor tested CMV seronegative, placing the donor among the 350 or so seronegative members of the cohort. A peripheral blood sample was provided by each donor, and peripheral blood mononuclear cells were used for TCR beta sequencing. The Qiagen DNeasy Blood Extraction Kit was used to extract genomic DNA from the blood cell samples.

Material: PBMCs. The V and J segments used are TRBV7-2 and TRBJ2-7; the D gene cannot be named for sure. This receptor was identified in a male donor in good health and CMV-seronegative. The DNA is as follows: TGTGCCAGCAGCTTAAATAGCTTCTCCTACGAGCAGTACTTC. It is translated as CASSLNSFSYEQYF.